These 30 T cell receptor beta chains came from one sample sequenced in a study of technical replicates of blood from several donors. Here immunoSEQ multiplex PCR was the method, and the copy in TCRdb shows in-frame clones only, minus some. This table has around 93,000 clones, over 90% appearing once. The sample taken for sequencing was T cells isolated from PBMCs. The receptors stem from a human donor in good health.

J is TRBJ2-2 and V is TRBV4-2, with 9 nucleotides matching TRBD2. V lost 3 bases, J lost 5 bases, and 4 bases stayed unmatched. The CDR3 loop spans 15 amino acids. Germline CDR1 and CDR2: LGHNA and YNFKEQ. CDR3 DNA: TGTGCCAGCAGCCAGGGGACTAGCCCTACCGGGGAGCTGTTTTTT. This encodes CASSQGTSPTGELFF.

The chain is built from TRBV10-2 and TRBJ2-7; TRBD2 matches 7 bases. This CDR3 is built from 14 residues. Unmatched junction bases numbered 2, after V lost 0 bases and J lost 3 bases. Germline CDR1 WSHSY, CDR2 SAAADI. The CDR3 DNA is TGCGCCAGCAGTGAGTCGGGGACTATCTACGAGCAGTACTTC. Protein: CASSESGTIYEQYF.

The J gene is TRBJ2-7, the V gene TRBV27; the D gene is possibly TRBD2 (5 bases). Trimming stripped 5 bases from V and 1 base from J, with 12 bases between. The CDR3 sequence is 14 residues long. Germline CDR1 and CDR2: MNHEY and SMNVEV (reference sequence). DNA for the CDR3: TGTGCCAGCAGTCGCTACCGGACTTCCTACGAGCAGTACTTC. This codes for CASSRYRTSYEQYF.

V is TRBV2 and J is TRBJ2-7; 7 bases agree with TRBD2. Germline CDR1 SNHLY, CDR2 FYNNEI. The CDR3 sequence is 13 residues long. With V trimmed by 7 bases and J by 3 bases, 6 bases remained unmatched. The DNA of the CDR3 is TGTGCCAGCAATGAGGGAGGGCTCTACGAGCAGTACTTC. Its translation is CASNEGGLYEQYF.

The chain recombines TRBV27 with TRBJ1-5; perhaps TRBD1 as D (6 bases). Between the trimmed V and J ends, which lost 6 bases and 7 bases, there was a span of 13 bases. The germline CDR1 and CDR2 sequences are MNHEY and SMNVEV (reference sequence). This CDR3 is built from 13 residues. The CDR3 DNA reads as TGTGCCAGCAGCGATAACAGGGACCAGCCCCAGCATTTT. Amino acids: CASSDNRDQPQHF.

The chain combines TRBV18 with TRBJ2-7, with TRBD1 as a possible D gene (6 bases). The ends were cut back, 8 bases at V and 3 bases at J, with 17 bases in the middle. The CDR3 spans 14 residues. From germline, CDR1 is KGHSH and CDR2 LQKENI. In DNA form, the CDR3 reads TGTGCCAGCCAACCAATAGGGGGTGGCTACGAGCAGTACTTC. Amino acids: CASQPIGGGYEQYF. The full variable domain, its missing parts supplied by reference TRBV18 and TRBJ2-7, is NAGVMQNPRHLVRRRGQEARLRCSPMKGHSHVYWYRQLPEEGLKFMVYLQKENIIDESGMPKERFSAEFPKEGPSILRIQQVVRGDSAAYFCASQPIGGGYEQYFGPGTRLTVT.

The chain combines TRBV27 with TRBJ2-1; TRBD2 matches 7 bases. Germline-derived CDR1 and CDR2 are MNHEY and SMNVEV (reference sequence). The CDR3 has 15 residues. The junction had 11 bases not matched to a gene; V was cut back by 8 bases and J by 4 bases. This CDR3 is CASGGSGPVYNEQFF. CDR3 coding DNA: TGTGCCAGCGGAGGTAGCGGGCCCGTTTACAATGAGCAGTTCTTC.

This clone was detected only once. The V and J genes are TRBV5-4 and TRBJ2-7, with TRBD2 identical over 7 bases. The V gene end was trimmed by 1 base and the J gene end by 2 bases; junction bases not matched to a gene: 9. The CDR3 sequence is 16 residues long. Per the germline V gene, CDR1 is SGHNT and CDR2 is YYREEE (reference sequence). The CDR3 loop reads CASSLLRLAETYEQYF. The CDR3, as DNA: TGTGCCAGCAGCTTGTTAAGGCTAGCGGAAACCTACGAGCAGTACTTC.

The chain recombines TRBV5-4 with TRBJ2-1, with a possible D match to TRBD1 (6 bases). The CDR3 loop spans 14 amino acids. Trimming shortened V by 4 bases and J by 7 bases, and 15 bases separated the two germline ends. Germline V lookup: CDR1 SGHNT, CDR2 YYREEE (reference sequence). The CDR3, as DNA: TGTGCCAGCAGCCGGAAAGGTCAGGGGAATGAGCAGTTCTTC. Translation gives CASSRKGQGNEQFF.

The chain is built from TRBV7-6 and TRBJ1-1; D is perhaps TRBD1 (6 bases). The CDR3 is 18 amino acids. The V and J ends lost 4 bases and 0 bases respectively, with 21 bases between them. Germline V gene sequence: CDR1 SGHVS, CDR2 FNYEAQ. CDR3 sequence: CASSSLEGDNSMNTEAFF. The CDR3 nucleotides are TGTGCCAGCAGCTCCCTGGAAGGGGACAATTCCATGAACACTGAAGCTTTCTTT.

V and J are TRBV4-1 and TRBJ2-7; 10 bases match TRBD2. The germline CDR1 and CDR2 sequences are MGHRA and YSYEKL. The V segment lost 0 bases and the J segment 0 bases; nucleotides outside the gene matches: 2. CDR3 length: 16 residues. CDR3 residues: CASSQELAGGSYEQYF. CDR3 nucleotides: TGCGCCAGCAGCCAAGAATTAGCGGGGGGCTCCTACGAGCAGTACTTC.

The rearrangement links TRBV9 to TRBJ2-3; TRBD2 matches at 9 bases. V lost 0 bases and J lost 2; bases outside the gene matches: 7. The CDR3 runs 17 residues. Germline V CDR1 and CDR2: SGDLS, YYNGEE. The CDR3 bases are TGTGCCAGCAGCGTAGAGTCTGCGGGAGGGTTCACAGATACGCAGTATTTT. Amino acids: CASSVESAGGFTDTQYF.

The rearrangement joins TRBV5-1 to TRBJ2-3, with 7 bases lining up with TRBD1. The V gene's germline CDR1 is SGHRS and CDR2 YFSETQ. The CDR3 extends over 15 amino acids. With 4 bases clipped from V and 4 bases from J, the junction kept 9 bases outside the gene matches. CDR3 sequence reads: CASSPDDRDADTQYF. As DNA, the CDR3 is TGCGCCAGCAGCCCCGACGACAGGGACGCAGATACGCAGTATTTT.

The chain joins TRBV6-1 to TRBJ2-7; 11 bases line up with TRBD1. Germline-derived CDR1 and CDR2 are MNHNS and SASEGT. With V trimmed by 6 bases and J by 5 bases, 6 bases remained unmatched. This CDR3 region has 14 residues. In nucleotides, the CDR3 is TGTGCCAGCAGGGGGACAGGGGGTAAAAACGAGCAGTACTTC. Protein: CASRGTGGKNEQYF.

V usage is TRBV18 and J usage is TRBJ1-4, with TRBD1 identical over 9 bases. The CDR3 is 15 amino acids. In germline, CDR1 is KGHSH, CDR2 LQKENI. Trimming at V came to 2 bases and at J to 8 bases, leaving 6 bases not matched to a gene. CDR3: CASSPAGTGIEKLFF. The CDR3 DNA reads TGTGCCAGCTCACCAGCCGGGACAGGGATCGAAAAACTGTTTTTT. The whole variable domain, remainder taken from reference TRBV18 and TRBJ1-4, is NAGVMQNPRHLVRRRGQEARLRCSPMKGHSHVYWYRQLPEEGLKFMVYLQKENIIDESGMPKERFSAEFPKEGPSILRIQQVVRGDSAAYFCASSPAGTGIEKLFFGSGTQLSVL.

The V and J genes are TRBV28 and TRBJ2-3; 10 nucleotides match TRBD2. This CDR3 spans 16 amino acids. The germline CDR1 and CDR2 sequences are MDHEN and SYDVKM. The J segment lost 6 bases and the V segment lost 2 bases, leaving 8 bases of the junction unmatched. CDR3 loop: CASSLASGSGGDTQYF. In DNA, the CDR3 is TGTGCCAGCAGTTTAGCTAGCGGGAGTGGGGGGGATACGCAGTATTTT.

The V and J genes are TRBV4-3 and TRBJ2-7, with a tentative D call TRBD2 (5 bases). The CDR3 is made up of 16 amino acids. Per germline, CDR1 LGHNA and CDR2 YSLEER. V dropped 0 bases and J dropped 2 bases, with 14 bases sitting between them. CDR3 nucleotides: TGCGCCAGCAGCCAAGAACTCGGGGTGGTGGCCTACGAGCAGTACTTC. This sequence encodes CASSQELGVVAYEQYF.

This chain links TRBV13 with TRBJ1-2; 9 nucleotides agree with TRBD1. The CDR3 runs to 15 residues. Germline V gives CDR1 PRHDT, CDR2 FYEKMQ (reference sequence). J lost 5 bases, V lost 5 bases, and 9 bases had no gene match. The CDR3 region is CASSPRDRELYGYTF. In DNA, the CDR3 is TGTGCCAGCAGCCCCCGGGACAGGGAACTGTATGGCTACACCTTC. The entire variable domain, with the rest obtained from reference TRBV13 and TRBJ1-2, is as follows: AAGVIQSPRHLIKEKRETATLKCYPIPRHDTVYWYQQGPGQDPQFLISFYEKMQSDKGSIPDRFSAQQFSDYHSELNMSSLELGDSALYFCASSPRDRELYGYTFGSGTRLTVV.

This sequence joins TRBV30 and TRBJ2-3, with D tentatively TRBD1 (8 bases). Germline CDR1 and CDR2: GTSNPN and SVGIG (reference sequence). Trimming stripped 7 bases from V and 10 bases from J, with 18 bases between. The CDR3 totals 12 residues. As DNA, the CDR3 is TGTGCCTCAGGACAGGGAGGGGATGCGCAGTATTTT. Its protein is CASGQGGDAQYF.

V and J are TRBV28 and TRBJ1-1, with TRBD1 identical over 12 bases. CDR3 length: 17 residues. With V trimmed by 6 bases and J by 4 bases, 12 bases remained unmatched. Per the germline V gene, CDR1 is MDHEN and CDR2 is SYDVKM. CDR3 loop: CASRYGTGGVRGTEAFF. DNA of the CDR3: TGTGCCAGCAGGTATGGGACAGGGGGCGTGAGGGGCACTGAAGCTTTCTTT.

V is TRBV4-1 and J is TRBJ1-5; D is undetermined. With 4 bases removed from V and 2 bases from J, the gap between germline ends came to 9 bases. CDR1 is MGHRA, CDR2 YSYEKL, per germline. The CDR3 loop spans 14 amino acids. The chain's CDR3 is CASSPLAGNQPQHF. The CDR3 DNA follows: TGCGCCAGCAGCCCTCTCGCGGGCAATCAGCCCCAGCATTTT.

The chain combines TRBV30 with TRBJ1-1; D perhaps matches TRBD1 (6 bases). The CDR3 loop spans 12 amino acids. V lost 5 bases and J 2 bases, leaving 9 bases between the germline ends. CDR1 is GTSNPN and CDR2 is SVGIG in the germline V gene (reference sequence). In DNA form, the CDR3 reads TGTGCCTGGGGACAGTCCAACACTGAAGCTTTCTTT. This gives the protein CAWGQSNTEAFF.

The genes are TRBV6-5 and TRBJ1-1, with TRBD1 as a possible D gene (5 bases). V shed 6 bases and J shed 5 bases, with 7 bases lying between them. This CDR3 region has 11 residues. Germline V CDR1 and CDR2: MNHEY, SVGAGI. The CDR3 loop reads CASRKGTEAFF. The CDR3 region has the DNA TGTGCCAGCAGGAAGGGGACTGAAGCTTTCTTT.

This clone occurred a few times. The rearrangement uses TRBV19 and TRBJ1-1, with D unresolved. Germline V gives CDR1 LNHDA, CDR2 SQIVND (reference sequence). V lost 4 bases, J lost 2 bases, and 8 bases lay in between. This CDR3 has 13 residues. The CDR3 reads CASSTPYNTEAFF. The CDR3 DNA reads as TGTGCCAGTAGTACCCCGTATAACACTGAAGCTTTCTTT.

The chain links TRBV9 to TRBJ2-3; 7 positions match TRBD2. V shed 0 bases, J shed 3 bases, and the junction held 7 bases outside the gene matches. Germline V gene sequence: CDR1 SGDLS, CDR2 YYNGEE. The CDR3 covers 16 residues. For the CDR3, the DNA is TGTGCCAGCAGCGTAGAAGGTAGCGGGTTTACAGATACGCAGTATTTT. This encodes CASSVEGSGFTDTQYF. Combining the CDR3 with reference TRBV9 and TRBJ2-3 gives the whole variable domain DSGVTQTPKHLITATGQRVTLRCSPRSGDLSVYWYQQSLDQGLQFLIQYYNGEERAKGNILERFSAQQFPDLHSELNLSSLELGDSALYFCASSVEGSGFTDTQYFGPGTRLTVL.

The chain recombines TRBV25-1 with TRBJ2-1; 11 nucleotides line up with TRBD2. Unmatched junction bases numbered 3, after V lost 1 base and J lost 4 bases. CDR1 MGHDK and CDR2 SYGVNS come from the germline V gene. The CDR3 consists of 16 residues. CDR3 DNA sequence: TGTGCCAGCAGTGAATTGGGACTAGCGGATTACAATGAGCAGTTCTTC. This translates into CASSELGLADYNEQFF.

This clone was seen a single time. V gene TRBV6-1 combines with J gene TRBJ1-2; D is unclear. Deletions cut 2 bases from V and 3 bases from J, with 13 bases between. Germline V gene lookup returns CDR1 MNHNS and CDR2 SASEGT. This CDR3 contains 15 residues. CDR3 loop: CASSENLLVDYGYTF. DNA of the CDR3: TGTGCCAGCAGTGAAAACCTACTAGTTGACTATGGCTACACCTTC.

The chain recombines TRBV6-1 with TRBJ2-2, with 10 bases matching TRBD1. The CDR3 has 15 residues. The V gene's germline CDR1 is MNHNS and CDR2 SASEGT. The V and J ends lost 6 bases and 1 base, in that order; junction bases with no gene match: 2. CDR3 residues: CASSRTGGNTGELFF. The CDR3 DNA is TGTGCCAGCAGCCGGACAGGGGGGAACACCGGGGAGCTGTTTTTT.

V gene TRBV19 combines with J gene TRBJ1-2; a possible D gene is TRBD1 (5 bases). V lost 1 base to trimming and J lost 3 bases, with 9 bases between them. The CDR3 is 14 residues long. Germline assignment: CDR1 LNHDA and CDR2 SQIVND (reference sequence). In DNA form, the CDR3 reads TGTGCCAGTAGTATAGCAGGGTTTGACTATGGCTACACCTTC. The encoded protein is CASSIAGFDYGYTF.

The chain recombines TRBV11-2 with TRBJ2-3; a possible D gene is TRBD2 (6 bases). The V gene's germline CDR1 is SGHAT and CDR2 FQNNGV. V lost 1 base and J 3 bases, leaving 11 bases between the germline ends. The CDR3 has 15 amino acids. CDR3 in amino acids: CASSLAGDLTDTQYF. The DNA of the CDR3 is TGTGCCAGCAGCTTAGCGGGAGATTTAACAGATACGCAGTATTTT.